This T cell receptor beta chain originates from a study of Ad26.COV2.S vaccination and SARS-CoV-2 variants. Study details: Each vaccinee took Ad26.COV2.S intramuscularly, once or twice 56 days apart. Broader study findings: Vaccinees reportedly had broad spike-specific CD8+ and CD4+ T cell responses.

Per the germline V gene, CDR1 is SEHNR and CDR2 is FQNEAQ (reference sequence). The CDR3 totals 19 residues. J gave up 6 bases and V 5 bases, and 20 bases lay outside the gene matches. The data were produced by immunoSEQ multiplex PCR, yet TCRdb's version contains in-frame clones alone and is incomplete. The sample yields around 500,000 clones, 80% to 90% seen once. This sample's treatment: around 19 received Ad26.COV2.S at low or high dose, single or two shots; a few received placebo; per-sample allocation not given. Sampling took place 63 days after the first vaccine or placebo injection. Recruitment in Boston yielded a donor of adult age, 18-55 years. As for this clone: Its antigen is unidentified.

This clonotype originated in a person between 18 and 59 years old who received the Ad26.COV2.S COVID-19 vaccine or a placebo. The chain joins TRBV7-9 to TRBJ2-1; TRBD2 agrees at 9 bases. This material consisted of peripheral blood, taken in a trial of Ad26.COV2.S vaccine versus placebo. CDR3 sequence: CASSRALAGVSLFSNEQFF. The CDR3 nucleotides read TGTGCCAGCAGCCGAGCCTTAGCGGGAGTATCGCTATTTAGCAATGAGCAGTTCTTC.